These 11 T cell receptor beta chains originate from one sample sequenced in a study of beta chain features in type 1 diabetes. The entirety of the isolated RNA underwent reverse transcription, so expressed TCRB transcripts were sequenced. Here immunoSEQ multiplex PCR was the method, and the copy in TCRdb shows in-frame clones only, minus some. The sample includes 330,000 or so clones, 15% to 20% seen only once; the top ten take about 0.045%. Input material: naive CD4+ T cells from blood. These receptors came from a woman in her late teens or twenties in good health.

V gene TRBV19 combines with J gene TRBJ2-1; 7 nucleotides line up with TRBD2. CDR3 length: 15 residues. Germline assignment: CDR1 LNHDA and CDR2 SQIVND (reference sequence). V gave up 5 bases and J gave up 4 bases; unmatched junction bases: 8. CDR3 region: CASSPGLVRYNEQFF. The CDR3 DNA reads TGTGCCAGTAGTCCTGGACTAGTTCGATACAATGAGCAGTTCTTC. Full variable domain (outside the CDR3, taken from reference TRBV19 and TRBJ2-1): DGGITQSPKYLFRKEGQNVTLSCEQNLNHDAMYWYRQDPGQGLRLIYYSQIVNDFQKGDIAEGYSVSREKKESFPLTVTSAQKNPTAFYLCASSPGLVRYNEQFFGPGTRLTVL.

This clone was seen a handful of times. This chain joins TRBV30 and TRBJ1-5; 7 nucleotides align to TRBD1. J was trimmed by 9 bases and V by 4 bases; bases with no gene match: 12. This CDR3 has 14 amino acids. The germline V gene has CDR1 GTSNPN and CDR2 SVGIG (reference sequence). The CDR3: CAWTPGGPSGPQHF. In DNA form, the CDR3 reads TGTGCCTGGACTCCAGGGGGTCCTTCGGGGCCCCAGCATTTT.

The chain couples TRBV4-2 to TRBJ2-1; TRBD2 matches 12 bases. Trimming cost V 0 bases and J 7 bases; bases outside gene matches: 4. The CDR3 runs 16 residues. Looked up from germline, CDR1 is LGHNA and CDR2 is YNFKEQ. The CDR3 is CASSQDALAGGNEQFF. As DNA, the CDR3 is TGTGCCAGCAGCCAAGATGCCCTAGCGGGAGGGAATGAGCAGTTCTTC.

The rearrangement uses TRBV18 and TRBJ1-2; D is unclear. The CDR3 length is 15 residues. Trimming took 1 base from V and 8 from J, leaving 17 bases between them. CDR1 and CDR2 (germline): KGHSH, LQKENI. The CDR3 loop is CASSPLTGGPEGYTF. In nucleotides, the CDR3 is TGTGCCAGCTCACCACTTACGGGAGGGCCGGAAGGCTACACCTTC.

This clone was detected a few times. The chain is built from TRBV5-1 and TRBJ1-1; TRBD1 might be the D (5 bases). This CDR3 is built from 12 residues. Germline V gene lookup returns CDR1 SGHRS and CDR2 YFSETQ. V was cut by 4 bases and J by 11 bases, with 15 bases left in between. The CDR3 sequence is CASSHDERGAFF. DNA of the CDR3: TGCGCCAGCAGCCACGATGAGCGGGGGGCTTTCTTT.

This clone was recorded a few times. The V and J genes are TRBV4-1 and TRBJ1-5; D gene ambiguous. Trimming removed 1 base from V and 1 base from J, with 14 bases in between. This CDR3 has 17 residues. Germline assignment: CDR1 MGHRA and CDR2 YSYEKL. CDR3 nucleotide sequence: TGCGCCAGCAGCCAAGTCCGACTGTTTGGGAGCAATCAGCCCCAGCATTTT. This sequence encodes CASSQVRLFGSNQPQHF.

The CDR3, as DNA: TGCAGCGTAACAGGGTGGGAAAACACCGGGGAGCTGTTTTTT. This gives the protein CSVTGWENTGELFF. V and J are TRBV29-1 and TRBJ2-2; D perhaps matches TRBD1 (6 bases). There are 14 residues in the CDR3. Germline V CDR1 and CDR2: SQVTM, ANQGSEA. Trimming removed 6 bases at V and 2 bases at J, with 13 bases between.

This clone was detected only a few times. The CDR3 here is CAWWKNGGASYGYTF. CDR3 nucleotides: TGTGCCTGGTGGAAGAACGGGGGGGCTTCCTATGGCTACACCTTC. The chain recombines TRBV30 with TRBJ1-2, with a tentative D call TRBD1 (6 bases). Per the germline V gene, CDR1 is GTSNPN and CDR2 is SVGIG (reference sequence). There are 15 residues in the CDR3. Trimming left V 5 bases short and J 4 bases short, with 20 bases between.

The gene calls are TRBV4-3 and TRBJ1-6; perhaps TRBD1 as D (5 bases). CDR3 length: 15 amino acids. Germline V gives CDR1 LGHNA, CDR2 YSLEER. V dropped 1 base and J dropped 6 bases, with 10 bases sitting between them. The CDR3 DNA reads as TGCGCCAGCAGCCAAGGGCAGGGTATTAATTCACCCCTCCACTTT. It specifies CASSQGQGINSPLHF.

This clone appeared a few times. V usage is TRBV11-3 and J usage is TRBJ2-1, with D possibly TRBD1 on 6 matching bases. The CDR3 contains 15 residues. V dropped 1 base and J dropped 2 bases, with 9 bases sitting between them. Germline V gene sequence: CDR1 SGHNT, CDR2 YENEEA. CDR3 loop: CASSLGGRPYNEQFF. The CDR3 coding sequence is TGTGCCAGCAGCTTAGGGGGGCGCCCCTACAATGAGCAGTTCTTC.

This clone was counted between two and nine times. This chain links TRBV5-4 with TRBJ2-1, with 8 bases aligning to TRBD2. Germline V gene data show CDR1 as SGHNT and CDR2 as YYREEE (reference sequence). Trimming took 0 bases from V and 10 from J; bases not matched to a gene: 6. This CDR3 has 14 residues. The CDR3 DNA reads TGTGCCAGCAGCTTGGGCGGGAGGCGGGGGGAGCAGTTCTTC. Translating it yields CASSLGGRRGEQFF.